The rows below give T cell receptor beta chains drawn from one sample of a study of T-cell reconstitution after alpha-beta-depleted transplantation in children. TCRdb redid the calling of the PCR reads with MiXCR, one entry per CDR3 protein. The sample consists of about 610,000 distinct CDR3 sequences, about 10% of them appearing once. This specimen was PBMCs from the stem cell graft donor, taken from the stem cell graft. These receptors came from a human donor who donated a stem cell graft to a child with acute myeloid leukemia. CDR3s include the opening cysteine and the closing phenylalanine or tryptophan. Fields, in order: V gene, D gene, clone size, J gene, CDR3 protein, CDR3 DNA. A D gene is named only where the DNA matches it firmly. A clone size is listed for some rows: how often the clone was seen (once, few, many), or a class if it is expanded.

TRBV24-1,TRBD1,many,TRBJ2-1,CATSESPGQGSNEQFF,TGTGCCACCAGTGAATCTCCGGGACAGGGGAGCAATGAGCAGTTCTTC
TRBV29-1,TRBD1,NA,TRBJ2-7,CSAPGQGAGEQYF,TGCAGCGCACCGGGACAGGGGGCTGGGGAGCAGTACTTC
TRBV21-1,NA,few,TRBJ2-7,CASSKVLTSGRATYEQYF,TGTGCCAGCAGCAAAGTTTTGACTAGCGGGAGGGCCACCTACGAGCAGTACTTC
TRBV30,NA,few,TRBJ2-2,CAWKKFVGELFF,TGTGCCTGGAAGAAGTTCGTTGGGGAGCTGTTTTTT
TRBV28,NA,NA,TRBJ2-7,CASSHRTGRDYEQYF,TGTGCCAGCAGTCACCGGACAGGGAGGGACTACGAGCAGTACTTC
TRBV12-3/TRBV12-4,TRBD2,many,TRBJ2-7,CASSLAMTSVSTYEQYF,TGTGCCAGCAGTTTAGCGATGACTAGCGTCTCAACCTACGAGCAGTACTTC
TRBV10-3,NA,NA,TRBJ2-7,CAMGVGTATYEQYF,TGTGCCATGGGGGTAGGGACCGCGACCTACGAGCAGTACTTC
TRBV12-3/TRBV12-4,TRBD2,few,TRBJ2-1,CASSPVAGGLNEQFF,TGTGCCAGCAGCCCCGTCGCGGGAGGTCTGAATGAGCAGTTCTTC
TRBV29-1,TRBD2,many,TRBJ2-7,CSVKSASGRLSYEQYF,TGCAGCGTTAAGAGCGCTAGCGGGAGGCTGTCCTACGAGCAGTACTTC
TRBV10-3,NA,NA,TRBJ1-1,CAISDPGEGTNTEAFF,TGTGCCATCAGTGACCCGGGCGAGGGGACGAACACTGAAGCTTTCTTT
TRBV28,TRBD1,NA,TRBJ1-1,CASSERNRGRTEAFF,TGTGCCAGCAGTGAGAGAAACAGGGGGCGAACTGAAGCTTTCTTT
TRBV5-1,NA,many,TRBJ2-1,CASSFNTGAINEQFF,TGCGCCAGCAGCTTTAATACGGGAGCGATCAATGAGCAGTTCTTC
TRBV20-1,TRBD2,many,TRBJ2-7,CSAREGSGLSYEQYF,TGCAGTGCTAGAGAGGGTAGCGGGCTCTCCTACGAGCAGTACTTC
TRBV5-6,NA,NA,TRBJ2-1,CASSPLAPSSYNEQFF,TGTGCCAGCAGCCCGCTAGCGCCGAGCTCCTACAATGAGCAGTTCTTC
TRBV28,TRBD2,many,TRBJ2-5,CASRGTSGMEIGETQYF,TGTGCCAGCAGGGGGACTAGCGGGATGGAGATAGGAGAGACCCAGTACTTC
TRBV4-3,NA,NA,TRBJ2-7,CASSQDSGDSPYEQYF,TGCGCCAGCAGCCAAGATTCGGGGGACTCCCCCTACGAGCAGTACTTC
TRBV6-2/TRBV6-3,NA,few,TRBJ1-1,CASRLLGTWSTEAFF,TGTGCCAGCAGACTATTGGGGACTTGGAGCACTGAAGCTTTCTTT
TRBV5-1,TRBD2,few,TRBJ2-7,CASSSGTSGLSYEQYF,TGCGCCAGCAGCTCGGGGACTAGCGGACTCTCCTACGAGCAGTACTTC
TRBV6-5,TRBD1,NA,TRBJ1-1,CASSNGQAMNTEAFF,TGTGCCAGCAGTAACGGACAGGCAATGAACACTGAAGCTTTCTTT
TRBV6-5,NA,many,TRBJ2-3,CASSYSRTPDTQYF,TGTGCCAGCAGTTACTCTCGGACCCCAGATACGCAGTATTTT
TRBV12-3/TRBV12-4,NA,few,TRBJ2-2,CASSHSVEVTGELFF,TGTGCCAGCAGTCATTCGGTAGAGGTGACCGGGGAGCTGTTTTTT
TRBV30,TRBD1,NA,TRBJ2-7,CAWSRQGAGEQYF,TGTGCCTGGAGTCGACAGGGGGCGGGTGAGCAGTACTTC
TRBV28,NA,NA,TRBJ1-2,CASSSPPSGHYGYTF,TGTGCCAGCAGTTCCCCCCCTTCGGGGCACTATGGCTACACCTTC
TRBV20-1,NA,NA,TRBJ2-7,CSARSVTFYEQYF,TGCAGTGCTAGATCGGTCACCTTTTACGAGCAGTACTTC
TRBV19,NA,NA,TRBJ2-2,CASSPLAIGELFF,TGTGCCAGTAGCCCGCTAGCTATCGGGGAGCTGTTTTTT
TRBV6-2/TRBV6-3,NA,many,TRBJ2-7,CASKAGQPYEQYF,TGTGCCAGCAAGGCGGGACAGCCCTACGAGCAGTACTTC
TRBV20-1,TRBD2,few,TRBJ2-2,CSARLAGRYTGELFF,TGCAGTGCTAGACTAGCGGGAAGGTACACCGGGGAGCTGTTTTTT
TRBV25-1,TRBD1,NA,TRBJ1-2,CASSESGTGSNYGYTF,TGTGCCAGCAGTGAATCGGGGACAGGCTCTAACTATGGCTACACCTTC
TRBV7-2,NA,many,TRBJ2-4,CASSLDPAYIQYF,TGTGCCAGCAGCCTAGACCCAGCGTACATTCAGTACTTC
TRBV30,TRBD1,NA,TRBJ2-3,CAWTGTGGRDTQYF,TGTGCCTGGACCGGGACAGGGGGCAGGGATACGCAGTATTTT
TRBV6-2/TRBV6-3,NA,few,TRBJ2-1,CASSSREVGTMGNEQFF,TGTGCCAGCAGTTCTCGGGAAGTCGGGACGATGGGCAATGAGCAGTTCTTC
TRBV7-3,TRBD2,many,TRBJ2-1,CASSQLAGAYNEQFF,TGTGCCAGCAGCCAACTAGCGGGAGCCTACAATGAGCAGTTCTTC
TRBV7-2,NA,few,TRBJ2-7,CASSYTTGYEQYF,TGTGCCAGCAGTTATACGACTGGGTACGAGCAGTACTTC
TRBV3-1,TRBD2,NA,TRBJ2-2,CASSQAPGRANTGELFF,TGTGCCAGCAGCCAAGCCCCCGGGAGGGCCAACACCGGGGAGCTGTTTTTT
TRBV20-1,TRBD2,once,TRBJ2-7,CCAPRGGSYPYEQYF,TGCTGTGCCCCCCGGGGCGGGAGTTACCCCTACGAGCAGTACTTC
TRBV6-2/TRBV6-3,TRBD1,many,TRBJ1-1,CASSPHRGWNTEAFF,TGTGCCAGCAGTCCGCACAGGGGGTGGAACACTGAAGCTTTCTTT
TRBV30,NA,few,TRBJ1-2,CAWGHGYGYTF,TGTGCCTGGGGACATGGCTATGGCTACACCTTC
TRBV28,NA,few,TRBJ2-7,CASGTGPTYEQYF,TGTGCCAGCGGCACTGGACCAACCTACGAGCAGTACTTC
TRBV6-2/TRBV6-3,NA,many,TRBJ2-1,CASSFDSLSYGNEQFF,TGTGCCAGCAGTTTCGACTCTCTCTCCTACGGGAATGAGCAGTTCTTC
TRBV5-1,TRBD1,NA,TRBJ1-2,CASSLVNLTYRGQYDGYTF,TGCGCCAGCAGCTTGGTAAACCTTACCTACAGGGGGCAATATGATGGCTACACCTTC
TRBV20-1,TRBD2,many,TRBJ2-3,CSASGSGASTDTQYF,TGCAGTGCTAGCGGGAGCGGGGCGAGCACAGATACGCAGTATTTT
TRBV12-3/TRBV12-4,NA,NA,TRBJ1-5,CASSLTRVNQPQHF,TGTGCCAGCAGTTTAACAAGGGTCAATCAGCCCCAGCATTTT
TRBV7-9,TRBD1,many,TRBJ2-1,CASSLTGGNNEQFF,TGTGCCAGCAGCTTGACAGGGGGAAACAATGAGCAGTTCTTC
TRBV29-1,TRBD1,few,TRBJ2-5,CSAQGAGETQYF,TGCAGCGCGCAGGGGGCTGGAGAGACCCAGTACTTC